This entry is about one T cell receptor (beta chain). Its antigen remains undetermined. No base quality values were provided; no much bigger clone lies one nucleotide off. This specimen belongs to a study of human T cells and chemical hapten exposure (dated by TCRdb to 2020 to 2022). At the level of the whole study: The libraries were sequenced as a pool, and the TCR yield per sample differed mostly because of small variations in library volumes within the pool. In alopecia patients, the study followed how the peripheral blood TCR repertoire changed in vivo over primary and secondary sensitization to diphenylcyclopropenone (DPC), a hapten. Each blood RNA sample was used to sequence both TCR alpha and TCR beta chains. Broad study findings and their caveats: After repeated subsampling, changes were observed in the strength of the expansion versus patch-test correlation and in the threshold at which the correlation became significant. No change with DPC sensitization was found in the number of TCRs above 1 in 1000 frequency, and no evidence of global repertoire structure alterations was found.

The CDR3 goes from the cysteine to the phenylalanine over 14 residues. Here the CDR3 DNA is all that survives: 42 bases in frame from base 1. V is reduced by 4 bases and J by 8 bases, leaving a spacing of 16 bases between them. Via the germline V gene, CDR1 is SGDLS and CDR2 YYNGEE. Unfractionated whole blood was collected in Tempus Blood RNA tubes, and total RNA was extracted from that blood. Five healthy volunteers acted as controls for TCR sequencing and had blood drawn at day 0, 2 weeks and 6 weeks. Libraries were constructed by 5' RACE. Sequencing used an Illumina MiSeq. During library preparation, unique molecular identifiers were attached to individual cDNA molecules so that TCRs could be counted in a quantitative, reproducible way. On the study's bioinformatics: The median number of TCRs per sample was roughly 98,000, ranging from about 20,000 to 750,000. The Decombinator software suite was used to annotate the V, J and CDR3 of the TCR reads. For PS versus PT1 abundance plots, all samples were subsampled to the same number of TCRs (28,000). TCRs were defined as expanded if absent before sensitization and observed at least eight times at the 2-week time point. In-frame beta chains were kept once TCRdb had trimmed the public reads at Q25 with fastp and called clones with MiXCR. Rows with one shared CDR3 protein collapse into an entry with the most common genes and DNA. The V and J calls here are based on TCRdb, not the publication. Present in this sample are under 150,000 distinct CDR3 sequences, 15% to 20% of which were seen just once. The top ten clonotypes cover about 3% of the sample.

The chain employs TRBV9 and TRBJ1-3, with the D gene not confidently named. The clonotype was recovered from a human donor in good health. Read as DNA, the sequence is TGTGCCAGCAGCCTCACCGGGGTTGTTGACACCATATATTTT. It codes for CASSLTGVVDTIYF.